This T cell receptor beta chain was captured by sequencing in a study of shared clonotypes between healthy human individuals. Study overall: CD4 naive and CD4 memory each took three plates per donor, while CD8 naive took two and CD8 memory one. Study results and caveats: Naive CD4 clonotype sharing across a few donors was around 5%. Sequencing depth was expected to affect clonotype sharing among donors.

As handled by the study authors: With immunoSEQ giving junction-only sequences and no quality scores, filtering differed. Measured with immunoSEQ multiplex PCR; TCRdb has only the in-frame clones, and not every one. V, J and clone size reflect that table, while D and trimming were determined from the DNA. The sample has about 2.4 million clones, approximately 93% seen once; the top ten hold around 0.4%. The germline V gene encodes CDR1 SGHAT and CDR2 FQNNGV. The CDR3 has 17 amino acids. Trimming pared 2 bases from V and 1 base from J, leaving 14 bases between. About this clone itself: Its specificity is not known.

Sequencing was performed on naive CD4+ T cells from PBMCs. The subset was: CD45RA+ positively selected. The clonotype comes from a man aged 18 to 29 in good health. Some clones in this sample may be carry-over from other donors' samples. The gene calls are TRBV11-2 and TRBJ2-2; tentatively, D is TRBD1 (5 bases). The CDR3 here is CASSLYPRVWNTGELFF. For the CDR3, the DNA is TGTGCCAGCAGCTTATACCCCAGGGTATGGAACACCGGGGAGCTGTTTTTT.